Detailed here is one TCR beta chain. Its antigen is unidentified. The sample comes from a study of early T cells in non-severe SARS-CoV-2 infection. General study results and limits: There was a bias toward anti-spike CD8 responses in VDJdb matching, which missed private and CD4 specificities.

The length of the CDR3 is 15 residues. V lost 4 bases and J 5 bases, leaving 19 bases between the germline ends. The germline gives CDR1 SGHRS, CDR2 YFSETQ. Unique molecular identifiers were attached to individual cDNA molecules. Using its own MiXCR run on the 5' RACE reads, TCRdb lists one record per CDR3 protein. Here the sample spans about 110,000 distinct CDR3 sequences, about 12% being singletons. Sequencing was done on a sample of whole blood. J is TRBJ2-7 and V is TRBV5-1, with D tentatively TRBD2 (6 bases). This clonotype was obtained from an adult who was a healthcare worker with PCR-confirmed SARS-CoV-2 infection or an uninfected control (not recorded which). CDR3 sequence: CASSRAGTPLDEQYF. The DNA of the CDR3 is TGCGCCAGCAGCCGGGCAGGGACTCCTCTTGACGAGCAGTACTTC.